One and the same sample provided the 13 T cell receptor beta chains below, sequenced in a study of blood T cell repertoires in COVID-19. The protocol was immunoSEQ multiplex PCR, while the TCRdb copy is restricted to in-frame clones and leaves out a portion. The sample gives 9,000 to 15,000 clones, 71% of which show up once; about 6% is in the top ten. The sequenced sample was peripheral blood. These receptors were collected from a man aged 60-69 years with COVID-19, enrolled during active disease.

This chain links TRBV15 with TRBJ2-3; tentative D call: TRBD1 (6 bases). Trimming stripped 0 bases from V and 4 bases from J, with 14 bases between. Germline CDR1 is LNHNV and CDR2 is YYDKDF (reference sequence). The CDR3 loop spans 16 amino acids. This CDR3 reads CATSRERGWTADTQYF. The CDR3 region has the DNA TGTGCCACCAGCAGAGAGAGGGGGTGGACCGCAGATACGCAGTATTTT.

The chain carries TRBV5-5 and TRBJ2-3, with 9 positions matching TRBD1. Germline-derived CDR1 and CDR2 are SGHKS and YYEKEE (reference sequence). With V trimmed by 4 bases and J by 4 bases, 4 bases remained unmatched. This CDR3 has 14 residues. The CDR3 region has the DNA TGTGCCAGCAGCACCCGACAGGGGGCAGATACGCAGTATTTT. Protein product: CASSTRQGADTQYF.

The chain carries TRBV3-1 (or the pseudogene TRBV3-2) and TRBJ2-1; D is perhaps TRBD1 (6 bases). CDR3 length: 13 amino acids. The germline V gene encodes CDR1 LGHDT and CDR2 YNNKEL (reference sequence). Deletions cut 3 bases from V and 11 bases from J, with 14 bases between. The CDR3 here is CASSHGTGPKQFF. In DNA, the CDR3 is TGTGCCAGCAGCCATGGCACAGGGCCAAAGCAGTTCTTC.

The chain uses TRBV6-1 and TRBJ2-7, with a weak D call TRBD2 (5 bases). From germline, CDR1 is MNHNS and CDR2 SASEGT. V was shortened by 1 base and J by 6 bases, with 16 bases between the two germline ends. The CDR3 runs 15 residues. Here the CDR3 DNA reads TGTGCCAGCAGTGAAGTACTAGTGGGAGTAGGCGAGCAGTACGTC. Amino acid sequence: CASSEVLVGVGEQYV.

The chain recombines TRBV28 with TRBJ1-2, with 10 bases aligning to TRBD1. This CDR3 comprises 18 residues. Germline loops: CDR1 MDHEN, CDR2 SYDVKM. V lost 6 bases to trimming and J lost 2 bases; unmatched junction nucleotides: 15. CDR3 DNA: TGTGCCAGCAGGAGTGATTACGGGGACAGGGGCGAGAACTATGGCTACACCTTC. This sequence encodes CASRSDYGDRGENYGYTF.

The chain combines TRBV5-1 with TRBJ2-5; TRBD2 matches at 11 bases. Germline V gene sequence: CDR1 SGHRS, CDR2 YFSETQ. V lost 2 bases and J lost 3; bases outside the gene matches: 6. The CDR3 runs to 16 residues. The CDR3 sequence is CASSLVAGGLKETQYF. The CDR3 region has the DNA TGCGCCAGCAGCTTAGTAGCGGGGGGGCTTAAAGAGACCCAGTACTTC.

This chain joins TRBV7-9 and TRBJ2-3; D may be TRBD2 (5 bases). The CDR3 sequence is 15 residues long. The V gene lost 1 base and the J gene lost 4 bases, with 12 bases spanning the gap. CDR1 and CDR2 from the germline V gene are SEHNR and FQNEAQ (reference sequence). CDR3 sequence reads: CASSLGGSDADTQYF. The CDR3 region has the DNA TGTGCCAGCAGCTTAGGCGGGTCTGATGCAGATACGCAGTATTTT.

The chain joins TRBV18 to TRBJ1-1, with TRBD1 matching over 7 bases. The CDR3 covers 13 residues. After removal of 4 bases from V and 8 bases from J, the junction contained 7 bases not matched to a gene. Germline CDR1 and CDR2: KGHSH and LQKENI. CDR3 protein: CASSQTGQTEAFF. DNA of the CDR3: TGTGCCAGCTCACAAACGGGACAGACAGAAGCTTTCTTT. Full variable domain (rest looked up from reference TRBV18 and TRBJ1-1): NAGVMQNPRHLVRRRGQEARLRCSPMKGHSHVYWYRQLPEEGLKFMVYLQKENIIDESGMPKERFSAEFPKEGPSILRIQQVVRGDSAAYFCASSQTGQTEAFFGQGTRLTVV.

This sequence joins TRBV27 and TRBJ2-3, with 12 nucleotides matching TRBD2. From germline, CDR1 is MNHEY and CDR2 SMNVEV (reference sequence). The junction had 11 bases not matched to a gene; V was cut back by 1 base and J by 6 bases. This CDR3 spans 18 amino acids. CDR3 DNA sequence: TGTGCCAGCAGTTTATTTTATCCGGCTAGCGGGGGGGAGGATACGCAGTATTTT. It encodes CASSLFYPASGGEDTQYF.

CDR3 DNA sequence: TGTGCCAGCACCCCGACACTTTTCTACGAGCAGTACTTC. Amino acids: CASTPTLFYEQYF. The genes are TRBV2 and TRBJ2-7; D gene uncertain. Germline V gives CDR1 SNHLY, CDR2 FYNNEI. V was clipped by 7 bases and J by 3 bases, with 13 bases between them. The CDR3 is 13 residues long.

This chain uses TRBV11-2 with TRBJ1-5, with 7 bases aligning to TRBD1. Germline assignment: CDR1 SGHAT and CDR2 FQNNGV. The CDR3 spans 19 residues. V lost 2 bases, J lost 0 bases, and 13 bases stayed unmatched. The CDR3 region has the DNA TGTGCCAGCAGCTTATCACAGGGGATTCCTATTTATAGCAATCAGCCCCAGCATTTT. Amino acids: CASSLSQGIPIYSNQPQHF.

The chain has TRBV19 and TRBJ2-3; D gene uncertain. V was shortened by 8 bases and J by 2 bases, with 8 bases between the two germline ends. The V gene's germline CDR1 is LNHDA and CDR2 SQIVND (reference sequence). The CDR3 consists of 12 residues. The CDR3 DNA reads TGTGCCAGTTCACAGACCACAGATACGCAGTATTTT. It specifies CASSQTTDTQYF.

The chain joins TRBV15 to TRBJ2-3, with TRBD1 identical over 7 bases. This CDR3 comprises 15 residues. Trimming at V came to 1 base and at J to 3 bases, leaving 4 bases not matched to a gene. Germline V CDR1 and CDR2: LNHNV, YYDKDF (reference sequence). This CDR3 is CATSRGQGVTDTQYF. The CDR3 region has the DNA TGTGCCACCAGCAGAGGGCAGGGGGTAACAGATACGCAGTATTTT. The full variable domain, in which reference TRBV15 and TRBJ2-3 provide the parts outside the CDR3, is DAMVIQNPRYQVTQFGKPVTLSCSQTLNHNVMYWYQQKSSQAPKLLFHYYDKDFNNEADTPDNFQSRRPNTSFCFLDIRSPGLGDTAMYLCATSRGQGVTDTQYFGPGTRLTVL.